This T cell receptor (beta chain) was found in a study of blood T cell repertoires in COVID-19. Authors' analysis steps: Nucleated cell number was recorded as an estimate derived from reference gene primer amplification. Sequencing was performed with immunoSEQ multiplex PCR; in TCRdb, only in-frame clones are kept and a portion is missing. V and J calls and clone size follow that table, whereas D and trimming were derived from the DNA. The table records tens of thousands of clones, approximately 79% of them present only once. The CDR3 has 15 residues. Looked up from germline, CDR1 is MDHEN and CDR2 is SYDVKM. V lost 1 base, J lost 2 bases, and 9 bases lay in between.

The V call is TRBV28, the J call TRBJ1-3; a weak D match, TRBD1 (5 bases). The sequenced material came from peripheral blood. This receptor was obtained from a man aged 60 to 69 with active or convalescent COVID-19. The CDR3, as DNA: TGTGCCAGCAGTTTATTTCCCAGGGCTGGAAACACCATATATTTT. Residues: CASSLFPRAGNTIYF.